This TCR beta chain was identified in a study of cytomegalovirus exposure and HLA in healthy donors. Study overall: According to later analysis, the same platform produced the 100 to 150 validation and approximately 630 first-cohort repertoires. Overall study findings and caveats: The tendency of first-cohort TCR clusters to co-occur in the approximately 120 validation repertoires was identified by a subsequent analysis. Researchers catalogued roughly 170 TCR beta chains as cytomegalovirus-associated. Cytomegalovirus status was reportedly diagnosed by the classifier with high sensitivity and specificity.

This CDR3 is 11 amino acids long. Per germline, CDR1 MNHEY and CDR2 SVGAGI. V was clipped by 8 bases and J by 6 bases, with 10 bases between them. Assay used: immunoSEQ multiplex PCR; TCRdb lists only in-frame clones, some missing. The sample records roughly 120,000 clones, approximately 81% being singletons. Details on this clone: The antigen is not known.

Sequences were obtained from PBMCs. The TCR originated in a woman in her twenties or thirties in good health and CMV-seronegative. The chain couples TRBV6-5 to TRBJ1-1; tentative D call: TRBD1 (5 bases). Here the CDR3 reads CASQAGPEAFF. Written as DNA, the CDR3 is TGTGCCAGCCAAGCGGGGCCTGAAGCTTTCTTT.